The rows below give T cell receptor beta chains drawn from one sample of a study of liver allograft versus peripheral blood T cells. TCRdb called the reads again in MiXCR, with one record for every CDR3 protein. The sample shows some 16,000 distinct CDR3 sequences, under 25% of them seen only once. These receptors were taken from a human patient who had a liver transplant. Some T cells may possibly be graft donor cells. The CDR3 runs from the conserved cysteine through the conserved F or W. A D gene is named only where the DNA matches it firmly. Size tells how often a clone was seen (once, few, many) or the class of an expanded clone, and some rows leave it out.

V	size	D	J	DNA	CDR3
TRBV5-5	NA	NA	TRBJ2-5	TGTGCCAGCAGCTTTTCAGAGACCCAGTACTTC	CASSFSETQYF
TRBV18	many	NA	TRBJ2-1	TGTGCCAGCTCAAATCTTACCGACAATGAGCAGTTCTTC	CASSNLTDNEQFF
TRBV10-3	NA	NA	TRBJ1-1	TGTGCCATCAGGGAGGAGGGACTTGAAGCTTTCTTT	CAIREEGLEAFF
TRBV6-6	NA	TRBD1	TRBJ1-2	TGTGCCAGCATGGAGACAGGGCTTAGGGGCTACACCTTC	CASMETGLRGYTF
TRBV6-5	NA	TRBD1	TRBJ1-5	TGTGCCAGCAGTGGTCGGACAGGGGGCAATCAGCCCCAGCATTTT	CASSGRTGGNQPQHF
TRBV7-2	NA	NA	TRBJ2-4	TGTGCCAGCAGCTTAGCCTTTTCCCTTGGGACCCTCCAAAACATTCAGTACTTC	CASSLAFSLGTLQNIQYF
TRBV15	many	TRBD1	TRBJ1-3	TGTGCCACCAGCCGGGACAGGGGAGGAGGAAACACCATATATTTT	CATSRDRGGGNTIYF
TRBV7-2	NA	NA	TRBJ2-3	TGTGCCAGCAGCTCCCTTACGTATAGCACAGATACGCAGTATTTT	CASSSLTYSTDTQYF
TRBV27	many	NA	TRBJ1-1	TGTGCCAGCAGGGGAGGCCGGGAACGTGAAGCTTTCTTT	CASRGGREREAFF
TRBV19	NA	NA	TRBJ2-1	TGTGCCAGTACTCGAGGGCCTTCTTCCAATGAGCAGTTCTTC	CASTRGPSSNEQFF
TRBV28	NA	TRBD1	TRBJ2-6	TGTGCCAGCAGTTTATTCCCCTTCCTACAGGGGAACCCATCTGGGGCCAACGTCCTGACTTTC	CASSLFPFLQGNPSGANVLTF
TRBV6-1	few	TRBD1	TRBJ2-5	TGTGCCAGCAGACCCCGGGACAGGAGTCAAGAGACCCAGTACTTC	CASRPRDRSQETQYF
TRBV18	many	NA	TRBJ2-5	TGTGCCAGCTCGTCCACAGGGAATCAAGAGACCCAGTACTTC	CASSSTGNQETQYF
TRBV7-2	few	NA	TRBJ2-7	TGTGCCAGCAGCCCCGGACTAATCTCCTACGAGCAGTACTTC	CASSPGLISYEQYF
TRBV27	many	TRBD2	TRBJ2-1	TGTGCCAGCAGTTTATTACCCCTAGCGGGAGGCAATGAGCAGTTCTTC	CASSLLPLAGGNEQFF
TRBV18	many	TRBD1	TRBJ1-2	TGTGCCAGCTCACCACGAGATGGCACAGGGGGCGCAGGGGGCTACACCTTC	CASSPRDGTGGAGGYTF
TRBV6-1	NA	NA	TRBJ1-1	TGTGCCAGCAGTCTTTATAGGCAGACTGAAGCTTTCTTT	CASSLYRQTEAFF
TRBV6-5	many	NA	TRBJ1-4	TGTGCCAGTCGCCTCGGGACGGCTAATGAAAAACTGTTTTTT	CASRLGTANEKLFF
TRBV12-3/TRBV12-4	NA	NA	TRBJ2-7	TGCGCCAGCAGTGCCCAGGTTAGACTATACGAGCAGTACTTC	CASSAQVRLYEQYF
TRBV10-3	NA	NA	TRBJ1-2	TGTGCCATCAGTGGGCGGCCGCACGAGGGGGCTAACTATGGCTACACCTTC	CAISGRPHEGANYGYTF
TRBV5-5	NA	NA	TRBJ2-2	TGTGCCAGCAGCTTGCTAACCGGAGGCGGGGAGCTGTTTTTT	CASSLLTGGGELFF
TRBV5-4	NA	TRBD1	TRBJ1-1	TGTGCCAGCAGCGGGGGACAGAGAAACACTGAAGCTTTCTTT	CASSGGQRNTEAFF
TRBV27	few	TRBD1	TRBJ1-5	TGTGCCAGCAGTTCGACAGGGTCCCAGGGGCCCCAGCATTTT	CASSSTGSQGPQHF
TRBV6-1	NA	NA	TRBJ1-4	TGTGCCAGCAGAAGAGGTACGGACTATGCAACTAATGAAAAACTGTTTTTT	CASRRGTDYATNEKLFF
TRBV30	few	NA	TRBJ1-2	TGTGCCTGGAGTAGGCAGGTGGGACTCTATGGCTACACCTTC	CAWSRQVGLYGYTF
TRBV6-1	many	NA	TRBJ2-1	TGTGCCAGCACCAAATGGTGGGATTCCTACAATGAGCAGTTCTTC	CASTKWWDSYNEQFF
TRBV24-1	many	NA	TRBJ2-1	TGTGCCACCAGCATGGGATCCTACAATGAGCAGTTCTTC	CATSMGSYNEQFF
TRBV28	NA	TRBD2	TRBJ2-3	TGTGCCAGCAAATCTAGCGGGAGGGGCACAGATACGCAGTATTTT	CASKSSGRGTDTQYF